This T cell receptor beta chain was captured by sequencing in a study of T cells after yellow fever vaccination. TCRdb re-called the 5' RACE reads with MiXCR, one entry per CDR3 protein. The sample lists about 210,000 distinct CDR3 sequences, 5.5% to 8.5% occurring once. Germline V CDR1 and CDR2: MNHNS, SASEGT. There are 17 residues in the CDR3. Trimming removed 0 bases from V and 8 bases from J; junction bases left unmatched: 13. The chain couples TRBV6-1 to TRBJ2-1, with 7 bases lining up with TRBD2. The starting material was CD4+ T cells sorted from PBMCs, obtained on the day of the yellow fever booster vaccination. This sequence was found in a man aged 30 to 45 who received the YFV17D yellow fever vaccine. The CDR3 region has the DNA TGTGCCAGCAGTGAAGCGCTTCGGGGCGGGGGTGGAGATGAGCAGTTCTTC. Its translation: CASSEALRGGGGDEQFF.